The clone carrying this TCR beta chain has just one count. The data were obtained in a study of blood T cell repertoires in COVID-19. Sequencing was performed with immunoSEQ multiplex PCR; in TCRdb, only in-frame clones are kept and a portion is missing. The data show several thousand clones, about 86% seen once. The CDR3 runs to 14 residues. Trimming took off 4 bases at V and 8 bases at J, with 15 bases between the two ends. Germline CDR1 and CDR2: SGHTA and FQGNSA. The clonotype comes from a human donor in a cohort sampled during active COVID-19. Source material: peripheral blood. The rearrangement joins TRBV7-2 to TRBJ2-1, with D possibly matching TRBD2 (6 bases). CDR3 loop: CASSYPTRSHEQFF. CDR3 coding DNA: TGTGCCAGCAGCTACCCGACTAGGTCGCATGAGCAGTTCTTC.